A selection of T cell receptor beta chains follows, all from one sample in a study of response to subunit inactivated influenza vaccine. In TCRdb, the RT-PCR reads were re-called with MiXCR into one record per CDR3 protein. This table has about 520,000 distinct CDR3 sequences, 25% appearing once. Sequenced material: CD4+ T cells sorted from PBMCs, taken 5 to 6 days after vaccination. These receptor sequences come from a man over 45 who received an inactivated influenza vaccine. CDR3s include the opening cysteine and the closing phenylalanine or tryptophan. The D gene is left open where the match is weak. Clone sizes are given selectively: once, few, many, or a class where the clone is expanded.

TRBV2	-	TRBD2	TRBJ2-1	CASSWTSGRGEQFF	TGTGCCAGCAGTTGGACTAGCGGGAGAGGCGAGCAGTTCTTC
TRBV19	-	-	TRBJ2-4	CASRYAGAKNIQYF	TGTGCCAGTAGATATGCCGGTGCCAAAAACATTCAGTACTTC
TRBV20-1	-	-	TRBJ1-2	CSARDWEPDNFGYTF	TGCAGTGCTAGAGATTGGGAACCAGATAACTTTGGCTACACCTTC
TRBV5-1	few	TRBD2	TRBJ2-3	CASSGYGGADTQYF	TGCGCCAGCAGCGGATACGGGGGGGCAGATACGCAGTATTTT
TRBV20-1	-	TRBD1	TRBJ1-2	CSAGDRGNYGYTF	TGCAGTGCTGGCGACAGGGGAAACTATGGCTACACCTTC
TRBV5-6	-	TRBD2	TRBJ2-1	CASSLIRTSRYNEQFF	TGTGCCAGCAGCTTGATAAGGACTAGCAGATACAATGAGCAGTTCTTC
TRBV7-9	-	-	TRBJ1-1	CASSSLGRQNTEAFF	TGTGCCAGCAGCAGTCTGGGACGGCAGAACACTGAAGCTTTCTTT
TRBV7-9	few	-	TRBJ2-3	CASSLVVDTQYF	TGTGCCAGCAGCTTAGTAGTAGATACGCAGTATTTT
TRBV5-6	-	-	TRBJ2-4	CASSLKSGNIQYF	TGTGCCAGCAGCTTGAAGTCGGGAAACATTCAGTACTTC
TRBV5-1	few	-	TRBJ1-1	CASSSGPSYEAFF	TGCGCCAGCAGCTCGGGACCGTCGTATGAAGCTTTCTTT
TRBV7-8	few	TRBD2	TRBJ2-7	CASSSRTSGTTYEQYF	TGTGCCAGCAGCTCCCGGACTAGCGGGACGACCTACGAGCAGTACTTC
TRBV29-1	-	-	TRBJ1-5	CSVVEAGNQPQHF	TGCAGCGTTGTGGAGGCGGGGAACCAGCCCCAGCATTTT
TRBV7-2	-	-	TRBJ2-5	CASSPMGVAETQYF	TGTGCCAGCAGCCCAATGGGGGTGGCAGAGACCCAGTACTTC
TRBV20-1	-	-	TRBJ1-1	CSARVPGRGQEAFF	TGCAGTGCTAGAGTGCCAGGCAGGGGCCAAGAAGCTTTCTTT
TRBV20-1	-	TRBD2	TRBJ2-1	CSARDPGSSGIEFF	TGCAGTGCTAGAGATCCTGGGTCTAGCGGGATAGAGTTCTTC
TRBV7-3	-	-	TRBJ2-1	CASSRGLSLSYNEQFF	TGTGCCAGCAGCCGTGGACTTTCCCTCTCCTACAATGAGCAGTTCTTC
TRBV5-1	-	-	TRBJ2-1	CASSPLQDSYNEQFF	TGCGCCAGCAGCCCTCTCCAGGACAGCTACAATGAGCAGTTCTTC
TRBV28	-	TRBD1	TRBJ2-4	CAWGTGDPINIQYF	TGTGCGTGGGGGACAGGGGACCCCATAAACATTCAGTACTTC
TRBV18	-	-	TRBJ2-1	CASSAVGPGSYNEQFF	TGTGCCAGCTCAGCGGTGGGGCCCGGGTCATACAATGAGCAGTTCTTC
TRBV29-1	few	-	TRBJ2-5	CSALGTSQETQYF	TGCAGCGCCCTCGGAACAAGCCAAGAGACCCAGTACTTC
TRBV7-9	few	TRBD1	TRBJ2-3	CASSIGTGGTDTQYF	TGTGCCAGCAGCATAGGGACAGGGGGCACAGATACGCAGTATTTT
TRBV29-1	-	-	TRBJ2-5	CSVVLGGETQYF	TGCAGCGTTGTATTAGGGGGAGAGACCCAGTACTTC
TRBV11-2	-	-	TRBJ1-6	CASSLSGVDSPLHF	TGTGCCAGCAGCTTATCAGGGGTCGATTCACCCCTCCACTTT
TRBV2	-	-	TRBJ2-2	CASSIGRQGTTGELFF	TGTGCCAGCAGTATTGGTCGCCAGGGAACGACCGGGGAGCTGTTTTTT
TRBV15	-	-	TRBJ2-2	CATRSSEYWDTGELFF	TGTGCCACCAGGTCCTCCGAGTATTGGGACACCGGGGAGCTGTTTTTT
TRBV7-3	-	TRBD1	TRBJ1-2	CASSPGQGTGYTF	TGTGCCAGTAGTCCGGGACAGGGGACTGGCTACACCTTC
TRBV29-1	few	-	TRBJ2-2	CSVGSGVDTGELFF	TGCAGCGTGGGGTCGGGGGTTGACACCGGGGAGCTGTTTTTT
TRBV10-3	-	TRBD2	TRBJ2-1	CAISSSGGLNNEQFF	TGTGCCATCAGCTCTAGCGGGGGCCTTAACAATGAGCAGTTCTTC
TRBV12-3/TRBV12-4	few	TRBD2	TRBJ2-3	CASKLAITITDTQYF	TGTGCCAGCAAACTAGCGATCACTATAACAGATACGCAGTATTTT
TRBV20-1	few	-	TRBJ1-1	CSAFDSLRAFF	TGCAGTGCTTTCGACAGCTTAAGAGCTTTCTTT
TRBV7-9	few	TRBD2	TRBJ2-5	CASSLGSGRGETQYF	TGTGCCAGCAGCTTAGGTTCCGGGAGGGGAGAGACCCAGTACTTC
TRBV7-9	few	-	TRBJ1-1	CASSHSGLSEAFF	TGTGCCAGCAGCCATTCTGGCTTGAGTGAAGCTTTCTTT
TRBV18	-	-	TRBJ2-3	CASSRTTADTQYF	TGTGCCAGCTCCCGTACGACGGCAGATACGCAGTATTTT
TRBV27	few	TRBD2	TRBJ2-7	CASSLGPTSGIKQYF	TGTGCCAGCAGTTTGGGCCCGACTAGCGGGATAAAGCAGTACTTC
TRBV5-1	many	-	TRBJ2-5	CASSWGNAGMETQYF	TGCGCCAGCAGCTGGGGAAACGCGGGGATGGAGACCCAGTACTTC
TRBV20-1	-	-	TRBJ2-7	CSLTGGPYEQYF	TGCAGCTTAACGGGGGGCCCCTACGAGCAGTACTTC
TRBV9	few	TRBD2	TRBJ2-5	CASSGSGGAGETQYF	TGTGCCAGCAGCGGTAGCGGGGGGGCCGGGGAGACCCAGTACTTC
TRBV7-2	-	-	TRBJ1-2	CASSLVRKGYTF	TGTGCCAGCAGCTTAGTCCGTAAGGGCTACACCTTC
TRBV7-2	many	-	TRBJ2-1	CASSLGDNEQFF	TGTGCCAGCAGCTTAGGGGACAATGAGCAGTTCTTC
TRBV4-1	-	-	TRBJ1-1	CASSQANLAREAFF	TGCGCCAGCAGCCAAGCCAACTTGGCCAGGGAAGCTTTCTTT
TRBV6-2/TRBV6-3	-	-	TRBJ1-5	CASSLGHRNQPQHF	TGTGCCAGCAGCTTGGGACACCGGAATCAGCCCCAGCATTTT